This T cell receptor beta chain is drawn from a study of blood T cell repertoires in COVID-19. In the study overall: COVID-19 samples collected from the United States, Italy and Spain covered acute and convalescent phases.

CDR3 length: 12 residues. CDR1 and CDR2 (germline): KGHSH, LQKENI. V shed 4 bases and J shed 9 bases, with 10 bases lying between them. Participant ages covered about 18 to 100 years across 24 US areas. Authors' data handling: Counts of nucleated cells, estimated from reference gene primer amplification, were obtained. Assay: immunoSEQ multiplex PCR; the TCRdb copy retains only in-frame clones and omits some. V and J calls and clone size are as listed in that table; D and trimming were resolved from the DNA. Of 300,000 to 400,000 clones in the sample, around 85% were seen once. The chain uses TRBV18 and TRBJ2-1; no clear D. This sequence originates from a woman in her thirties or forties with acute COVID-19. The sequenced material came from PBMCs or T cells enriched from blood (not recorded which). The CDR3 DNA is TGTGCCAGCTCACAGGTGCGCGGTGAGCAGTTCTTC. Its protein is CASSQVRGEQFF.